This TCR beta chain was obtained from a study of cytomegalovirus exposure and HLA in healthy donors. V lost 6 bases to trimming and J lost 0 bases; unmatched junction nucleotides: 7. The CDR3 covers 15 residues. Germline V gene lookup returns CDR1 MNHNS and CDR2 SASEGT. Nominal health characterized the donors when sampled, though unrecorded immune exposures were likely. PCR involved 60 Vbeta and 13 Jbeta primers. The repertoire was sequenced with immunoSEQ multiplex PCR; TCRdb's copy has only in-frame clones and lacks some. The table records around 160,000 clones, about 77% of them present only once. The receptor's source is a man between 18 and 29 years old in good health and CMV-seropositive. The chain is built from TRBV6-1 and TRBJ2-7; 8 nucleotides line up with TRBD1. Sequenced input: PBMCs. In DNA form, the CDR3 reads TGTGCCAGCAGCTCCGGGACAGGACCCTCCTACGAGCAGTACTTC. Amino acid sequence: CASSSGTGPSYEQYF.